This T cell receptor (beta chain) was sequenced in a study of blood T cell repertoires in COVID-19. Background on the study: Both acute and convalescent COVID-19 samples were obtained from the United States, Italy and Spain. From T cells, B-cell-depleted T cells, or PBMCs came the material, which was cDNA or gDNA.

Deletions cut 3 bases from V and 1 base from J, with 10 bases between. The CDR3 runs to 14 residues. Germline V gene lookup returns CDR1 WSHSY and CDR2 SAAADI. TCRdb's table, derived via immunoSEQ multiplex PCR, lists solely in-frame clones and lacks some. The sample lists about 73,000 clones, about 80% occurring once. The rearrangement joins TRBV10-2 to TRBJ2-7; D may be TRBD1 (6 bases). Sequencing input: peripheral blood. The sequence derives from a human donor in a cohort sampled during active COVID-19. DNA of the CDR3: TGCGCCAGCAGTGAATACAGGGAGTCCTACGAGCAGTACTTC. This translates into CASSEYRESYEQYF.